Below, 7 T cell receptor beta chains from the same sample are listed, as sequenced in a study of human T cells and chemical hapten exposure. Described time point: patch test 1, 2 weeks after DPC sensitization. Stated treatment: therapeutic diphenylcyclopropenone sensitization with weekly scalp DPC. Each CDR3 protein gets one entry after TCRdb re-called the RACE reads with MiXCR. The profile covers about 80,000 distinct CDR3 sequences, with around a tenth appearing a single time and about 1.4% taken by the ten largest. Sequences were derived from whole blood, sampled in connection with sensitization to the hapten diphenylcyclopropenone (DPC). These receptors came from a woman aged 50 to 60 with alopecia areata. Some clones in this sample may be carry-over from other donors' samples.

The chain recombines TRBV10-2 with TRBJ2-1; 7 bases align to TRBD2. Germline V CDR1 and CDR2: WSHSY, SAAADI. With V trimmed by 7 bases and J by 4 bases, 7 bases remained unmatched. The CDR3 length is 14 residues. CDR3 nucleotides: TGCGCCAGCAATAGCGGGCTACCTTACAATGAGCAGTTCTTC. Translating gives CASNSGLPYNEQFF.

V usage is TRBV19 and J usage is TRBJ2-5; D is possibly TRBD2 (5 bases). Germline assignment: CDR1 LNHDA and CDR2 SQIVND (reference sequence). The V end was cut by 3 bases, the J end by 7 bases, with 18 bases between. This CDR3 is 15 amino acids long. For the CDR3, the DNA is TGTGCCAGTAGTATCGCGGACTCCCGGTTGGGGACCCAGTACTTC. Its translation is CASSIADSRLGTQYF.

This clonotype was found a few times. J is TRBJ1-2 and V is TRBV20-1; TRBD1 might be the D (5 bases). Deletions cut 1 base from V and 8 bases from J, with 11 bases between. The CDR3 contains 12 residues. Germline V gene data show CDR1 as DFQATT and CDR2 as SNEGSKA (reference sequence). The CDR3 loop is CSARVQGRGYTF. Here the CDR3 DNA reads TGCAGTGCTAGAGTCCAGGGAAGAGGCTACACCTTC.

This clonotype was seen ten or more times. The CDR3 DNA follows: TGTGCCAGCAGATGGGGTTTCAATCAGCCCCAGCATTTT. It codes for CASRWGFNQPQHF. The chain joins TRBV12-3 or TRBV12-4 to TRBJ1-5; D ambiguous. The CDR3 contains 13 residues. V dropped 6 bases and J dropped 3 bases, with 9 bases sitting between them.

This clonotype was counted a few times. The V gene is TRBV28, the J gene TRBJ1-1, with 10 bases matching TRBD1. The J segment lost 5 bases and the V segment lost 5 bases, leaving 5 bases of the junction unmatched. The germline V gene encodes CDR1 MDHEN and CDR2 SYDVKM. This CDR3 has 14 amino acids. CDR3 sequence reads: CASSLTGGKTEAFF. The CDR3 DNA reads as TGTGCCAGCAGTCTGACAGGGGGCAAGACTGAAGCTTTCTTT.

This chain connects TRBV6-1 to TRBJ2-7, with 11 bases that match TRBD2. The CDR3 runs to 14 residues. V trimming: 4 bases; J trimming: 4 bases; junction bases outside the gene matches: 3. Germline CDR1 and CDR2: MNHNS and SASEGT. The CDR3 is CASSAGTSGYEQYF. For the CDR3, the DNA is TGTGCCAGCAGTGCTGGGACTAGCGGTTACGAGCAGTACTTC.

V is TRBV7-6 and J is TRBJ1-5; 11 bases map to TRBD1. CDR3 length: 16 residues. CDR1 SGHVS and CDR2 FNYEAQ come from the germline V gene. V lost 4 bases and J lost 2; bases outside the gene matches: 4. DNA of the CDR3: TGTGCCAGCAGCTCCGGACAGGGGGCCCGCAATCAGCCCCAGCATTTT. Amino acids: CASSSGQGARNQPQHF.